The next 5 T cell receptor beta chains were all read from a single sample in a study of metastatic and nonmetastatic thyroid tumors. With MiXCR, TCRdb reprocessed the PCR reads. The data show about 92,000 clones, under 15% seen once. No patient received treatment before thyroid surgery. The sequenced material came from blood. These receptors all stem from a female donor with papillary thyroid cancer or a benign thyroid nodule (not recorded which). Some clones in this sample may be carry-over from other donors' samples.

For this clone: A read error may produce the germline difference seen at one junction end. V gene TRBV2 combines with J gene TRBJ1-5; D uncertain. This CDR3 is 13 amino acids long. Germline V gives CDR1 SNHLY, CDR2 FYNNEI. The CDR3: CASSKGFNQPKHF. Here the CDR3 DNA reads TGTGCCAGCAGCAAGGGTTTCAATCAGCCCAAGCATTTT.

Only a few counts were recorded for this clone. A much more abundant neighbour one base away suggests this may be a read error. The chain couples TRBV28 to TRBJ1-2; D gene uncertain. The CDR3 consists of 15 residues. The germline V gene encodes CDR1 MDHEN and CDR2 SYDVKM. CDR3 bases: TGTGCCAGCAGTTTATGGGGCGATAGCAACTATTGCTACACCTTC. It codes for CASSLWGDSNYCYTF.

This clone came up a few times. At one end, the junction sequence differs from germline, possibly due to a read error. This chain's CDR3 is CANSVDRGYNQPQHF. The CDR3 coding sequence is TGTGCCAACAGTGTGGACAGGGGGTACAATCAGCCCCAGCATTTT. J is TRBJ1-5 and V is TRBV6-1; 10 nucleotides agree with TRBD1. The CDR3 covers 15 residues. Germline values: CDR1 MNHNS, CDR2 SASEGT.

This clone showed up many times. The chain links TRBV9 to TRBJ2-5; 9 positions agree with TRBD1. The trim removed 0 bases at V and 6 bases at J, leaving 3 bases unmatched. Germline assignment: CDR1 SGDLS and CDR2 YYNGEE. CDR3 length equals 14 residues. CDR3 amino acids: CASSVGTGVKTQYF. The CDR3 nucleotides are TGTGCCAGCAGCGTAGGGACAGGGGTAAAGACCCAGTACTTC. The full variable domain, in which reference TRBV9 and TRBJ2-5 provide the parts outside the CDR3, is DSGVTQTPKHLITATGQRVTLRCSPRSGDLSVYWYQQSLDQGLQFLIQYYNGEERAKGNILERFSAQQFPDLHSELNLSSLELGDSALYFCASSVGTGVKTQYFGPGTRLLVL.

About this clone: A much bigger clone sits one base away, suggesting this may be a read error. The same CDR3 also results from other DNA sequences found in this sample. This chain uses TRBV5-4 with TRBJ2-1; a weak D match, TRBD2 (6 bases). Trimming cost V 5 bases and J 5 bases, with 11 bases left between them. This CDR3 region has 13 residues. Looked up from germline, CDR1 is SGHNT and CDR2 is YYREEE (reference sequence). The CDR3 here is CASRDGGDNEQFF. The CDR3, as DNA: TGTGCCAGCAGGGACGGGGGTGACAATGAGCAGTTCTTC.